What follows are 2 T cell receptor beta chains derived from one specimen sequenced in a study of blood T cell repertoires in COVID-19 (dated by TCRdb to 2018 to 2020). The library was generated by the immunoSEQ multiplex PCR assay. TCRdb mirrors the immuneACCESS table, restricted to in-frame sequences. Some clones are absent from its copies; in checked studies, under half trace to an unresolved V gene, and the reason for the others is unknown. The sample includes 170,000 or so clones, with roughly 84% observed a single time. 13% to 15% of the sample lies in the top ten. Input material: peripheral blood. The receptors were gathered from a man aged 18 to 35 with active or convalescent COVID-19.

The genes are TRBV19 and TRBJ2-3; D remains ambiguous. This CDR3 contains 14 residues. Germline CDR1 reads LNHDA; CDR2 reads SQIVND (reference sequence). The V end lost 9 bases, the J end lost 0 bases, and 13 bases lay between the germline ends. The CDR3 loop is CASCFSGSTDTQYF. CDR3 nucleotide sequence: TGTGCCAGCTGTTTTTCCGGGAGCACAGATACGCAGTATTTT.

This chain uses TRBV7-3 with TRBJ1-1; D gene unclear. Trimming shortened V by 5 bases and J by 0 bases, and 16 bases separated the two germline ends. The CDR3 extends over 16 amino acids. Germline loops: CDR1 SGHTA, CDR2 FQGTGA. This CDR3 is CASSPTPRRMNTEAFF. CDR3 bases: TGTGCCAGCAGCCCCACCCCGCGCAGGATGAACACTGAAGCTTTCTTT.